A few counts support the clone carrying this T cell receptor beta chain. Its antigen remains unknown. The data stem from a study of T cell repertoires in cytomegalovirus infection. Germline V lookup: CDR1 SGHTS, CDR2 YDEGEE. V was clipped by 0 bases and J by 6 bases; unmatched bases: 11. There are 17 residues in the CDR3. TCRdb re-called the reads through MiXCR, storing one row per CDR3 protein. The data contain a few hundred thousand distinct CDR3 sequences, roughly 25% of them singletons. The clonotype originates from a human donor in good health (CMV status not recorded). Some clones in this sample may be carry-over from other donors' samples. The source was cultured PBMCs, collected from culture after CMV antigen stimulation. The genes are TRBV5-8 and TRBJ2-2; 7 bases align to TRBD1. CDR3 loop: CASSLDRGRVSAGELFF. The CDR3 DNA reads TGTGCCAGCAGCTTGGACAGGGGAAGAGTATCAGCCGGGGAGCTGTTTTTT.